Sequencing of this TCR beta chain was carried out in a study of shared clonotypes between healthy human individuals. Looking at the study overall: Used for every donor were three CD4 naive, three CD4 memory, two CD8 naive and one CD8 memory plate.

Some clones are missing from TCRdb's copy, which holds only in-frame ones; the method was immunoSEQ multiplex PCR. The data contain approximately 980,000 clones, more than 75% of them seen just once; the ten biggest clones take up approximately 1.5%. Germline V gives CDR1 WSHSY, CDR2 SAAADI. After removal of 5 bases from V and 7 bases from J, the junction contained 2 bases not matched to a gene. This CDR3 contains 14 residues. The study drew its donors from healthy HIV-negative adults without recent acute infections or vaccinations. The sequenced sample consisted of memory CD4+ T cells sorted from blood. Indicated subset: CD45RA-negative fraction. V and J are TRBV10-2 and TRBJ2-2, with 12 bases that match TRBD2. The sequence was obtained from a man between 18 and 35 years old in good health. The CDR3, as DNA: TGCGCCAGCAGTTCGGGACTAGCGGGCGGGGAGCTGTTTTTT. Protein sequence: CASSSGLAGGELFF.